This T cell receptor (beta chain) was captured by sequencing in a study of cytomegalovirus exposure and HLA in healthy donors. Study background: Of the donors genotyped, approximately 430 in all, over 80% fell in the Caucasian-associated ancestry cluster. Overall study findings and caveats: In an earlier analysis, about 87% or about 30%: the productive usage of most TCR beta V segments.

Trimming took 3 bases from V and 2 from J, leaving 23 bases between them. The CDR3 consists of 17 residues. From germline, CDR1 is GTSNPN and CDR2 SVGIG (reference sequence). Note on this clone: Its target is not known.

The PCR was carried out with 60 Vbeta primers and 13 Jbeta primers. Clones were sequenced by immunoSEQ multiplex PCR, and TCRdb holds only the in-frame ones, with some missing. The sample's table shows tens of thousands of clones. The clonotype originates from a man in his forties or fifties in good health and CMV-seropositive. The specimen was PBMCs. The chain has TRBV30 and TRBJ2-7; D possibly corresponds to TRBD1 (6 bases). CDR3 region: CAWRGKGKRNRAYEQYF. For the CDR3, the DNA is TGTGCCTGGAGAGGGAAGGGGAAGAGGAACAGGGCCTACGAGCAGTACTTC. The variable domain in full, completed from reference TRBV30 and TRBJ2-7, reads SQTIHQWPATLVQPVGSPLSLECTVEGTSNPNLYWYRQAAGRGLQLLFYSVGIGQISSEVPQNLSASRPQDRQFILSSKKLLLSDSGFYLCAWRGKGKRNRAYEQYFGPGTRLTVT.